The clone carrying this T cell receptor beta chain was recorded a few times. The entry originates in a study of blood T cells in healthy people across ages. In the study overall: Per two T cells, about one barcoded beta molecule was captured through template switching.

Germline V lookup: CDR1 MNHEY, CDR2 SVGEGT. The CDR3 loop spans 12 amino acids. V dropped 6 bases and J dropped 3 bases, with 8 bases sitting between them. Primers used in a second PCR of about 7 to 12 cycles were a sample-barcoded 5' primer and a J-beta primer mix. TCRdb used MiXCR to reprocess the 5' RACE reads, holding one entry per CDR3 protein. Here the sample spans some 900,000 distinct CDR3 sequences, about 44% being singletons. The receptor was isolated from a man aged 25-40 years in good health. The sample comprised blood. V usage is TRBV6-2 or TRBV6-3 and J usage is TRBJ1-2; D gene unclear. This CDR3 is CASRDFYYGYTF. DNA of the CDR3: TGTGCCAGCAGGGACTTCTACTATGGCTACACCTTC.